This T cell receptor beta chain was captured in a study of OX40 agonist ivuxolimab in advanced cancers. In the study overall: Melanoma, hepatocellular carcinoma, head and neck or renal cell cancer occurred in dose-escalation patients.

The CDR3 is 14 residues long. After removal of 1 base from V and 11 bases from J, the junction contained 11 bases not matched to a gene. The germline V gene encodes CDR1 MNHEY and CDR2 SVGAGI. Study-level results: Researchers report that CD8+ T cells had, on average, more expanded clones than CD4+. Among expanded peripheral T cells, antigen specificity went undetermined. At 0.1 to 3.0 mg/kg and by week 6, clonal expansion occurred in CD4+ and CD8+ blood T cells.

A note on this clone: The antigen is not known.

TCRdb's table, derived via immunoSEQ multiplex PCR, lists solely in-frame clones and lacks some. The sample yields about 61,000 clones, approximately 77% seen once. The chain couples TRBV6-5 to TRBJ2-7; 7 nucleotides line up with TRBD2. The sequence was collected from an adult with an advanced solid tumor such as melanoma, head and neck, liver or kidney cancer. Here the sequenced sample was CD4+ or CD8+ T cells sorted from blood, taken in a trial of the OX40 agonist ivuxolimab. For the CDR3, the DNA is TGTGCCAGCAGTTACTTGGCTAGCGGCTCTAAGGAGTACTTC. This sequence encodes CASSYLASGSKEYF.